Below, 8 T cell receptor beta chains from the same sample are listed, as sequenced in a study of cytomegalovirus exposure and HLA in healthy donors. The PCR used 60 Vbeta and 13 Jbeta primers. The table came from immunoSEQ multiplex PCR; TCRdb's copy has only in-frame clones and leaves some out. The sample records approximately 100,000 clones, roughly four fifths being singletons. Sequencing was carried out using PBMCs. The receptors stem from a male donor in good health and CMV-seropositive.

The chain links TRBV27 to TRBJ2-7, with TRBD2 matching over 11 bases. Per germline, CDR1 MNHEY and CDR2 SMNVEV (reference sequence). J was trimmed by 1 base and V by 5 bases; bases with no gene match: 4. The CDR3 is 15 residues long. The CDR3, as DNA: TGTGCCAGCAGTCCACTAGCGGGGGAGTCCTACGAGCAGTACTTC. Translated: CASSPLAGESYEQYF.

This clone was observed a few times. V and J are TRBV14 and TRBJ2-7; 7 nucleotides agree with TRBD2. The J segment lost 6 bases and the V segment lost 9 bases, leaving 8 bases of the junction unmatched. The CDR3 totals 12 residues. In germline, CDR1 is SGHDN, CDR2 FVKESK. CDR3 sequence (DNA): TGTGCCAGGGGACTAAAAAAAGTCGAGCAGTACTTC. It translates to CARGLKKVEQYF.

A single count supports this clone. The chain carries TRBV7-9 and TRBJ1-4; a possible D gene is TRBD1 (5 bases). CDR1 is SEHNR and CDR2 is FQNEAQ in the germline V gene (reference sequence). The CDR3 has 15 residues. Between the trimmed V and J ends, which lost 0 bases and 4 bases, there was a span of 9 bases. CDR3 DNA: TGTGCCAGCAGCTTAGCAGGGGCCAATAATGAAAAACTGTTTTTT. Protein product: CASSLAGANNEKLFF.

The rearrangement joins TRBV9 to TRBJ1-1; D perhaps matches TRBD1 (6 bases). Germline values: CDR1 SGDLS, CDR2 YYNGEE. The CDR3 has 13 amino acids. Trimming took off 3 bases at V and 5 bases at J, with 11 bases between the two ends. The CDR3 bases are TGTGCCAGCAGCGCCACAGGGACGACTGAAGCTTTCTTT. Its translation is CASSATGTTEAFF.

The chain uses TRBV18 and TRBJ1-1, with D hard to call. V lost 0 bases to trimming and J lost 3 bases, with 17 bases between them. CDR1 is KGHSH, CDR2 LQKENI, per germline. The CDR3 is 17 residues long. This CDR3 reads CASSPPTGPPWDTEAFF. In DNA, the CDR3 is TGTGCCAGCTCACCACCGACGGGTCCCCCGTGGGACACTGAAGCTTTCTTT.

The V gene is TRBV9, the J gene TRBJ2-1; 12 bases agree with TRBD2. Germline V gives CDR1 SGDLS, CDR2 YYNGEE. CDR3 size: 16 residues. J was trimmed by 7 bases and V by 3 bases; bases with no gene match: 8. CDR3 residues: CASSAISGTSGNEQFF. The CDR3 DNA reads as TGTGCCAGCAGCGCCATCTCCGGGACTAGCGGGAATGAGCAGTTCTTC.

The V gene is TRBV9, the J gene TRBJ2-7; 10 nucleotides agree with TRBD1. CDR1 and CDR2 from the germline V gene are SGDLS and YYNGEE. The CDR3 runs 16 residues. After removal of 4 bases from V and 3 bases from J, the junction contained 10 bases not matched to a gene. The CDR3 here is CASSTTGQGGSYEQYF. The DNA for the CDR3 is TGTGCCAGCAGCACTACCGGACAGGGGGGTAGCTACGAGCAGTACTTC.

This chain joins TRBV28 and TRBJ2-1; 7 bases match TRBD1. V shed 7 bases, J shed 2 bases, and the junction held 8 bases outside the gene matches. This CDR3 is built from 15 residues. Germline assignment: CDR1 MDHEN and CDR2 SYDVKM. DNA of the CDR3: TGTGCCAGCACCCCCATGAGGGGGCCCTACAATGAGCAGTTCTTC. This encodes CASTPMRGPYNEQFF.